A selection of T cell receptor beta chains follows, all from one sample in a study of monozygotic twins with inflammatory bowel disease. TCRdb reprocessed the 5' RACE reads, keeping one entry per CDR3 protein, no DNA. This table holds 300,000 to 450,000 distinct CDR3 sequences. What was sequenced was blood. The receptors shown here come from a human donor with ulcerative colitis or Crohn's disease, or a healthy co-twin of an affected twin (not recorded which). Both conserved end residues are part of each CDR3. Fields, in order: V gene, J gene, CDR3 protein.

v_call: TRBV20-1
j_call: TRBJ2-2
cdr3_aa: CSARALAGAGELFF

v_call: TRBV4-1
j_call: TRBJ1-1
cdr3_aa: CASSRREMGALTEAFF

v_call: TRBV7-2
j_call: TRBJ2-1
cdr3_aa: CASSFVRVSGAKFF

v_call: TRBV18
j_call: TRBJ1-2
cdr3_aa: CASSPSGAEANYGYTF

v_call: TRBV12-3/TRBV12-4
j_call: TRBJ2-3
cdr3_aa: CASTLGQGWLDTQYF

v_call: TRBV7-3
j_call: TRBJ1-1
cdr3_aa: CASSLSRWTEAFF

v_call: TRBV20-1
j_call: TRBJ2-1
cdr3_aa: CSAREAGRGSYNEQFF

v_call: TRBV9
j_call: TRBJ2-5
cdr3_aa: CASSGTDQETQYF

v_call: TRBV11-3
j_call: TRBJ2-1
cdr3_aa: CASSQAGTAYNEQFF

v_call: TRBV20-1
j_call: TRBJ2-7
cdr3_aa: CSARSRDRGYEQYF

v_call: TRBV10-3
j_call: TRBJ2-7
cdr3_aa: CAISAGRGTGSEQYF

v_call: TRBV20-1
j_call: TRBJ2-2
cdr3_aa: CSARDRGHTGELFF

v_call: TRBV24-1
j_call: TRBJ2-1
cdr3_aa: CATSDLGSGTVSDNEQFF

v_call: TRBV6-2/TRBV6-3
j_call: TRBJ2-5
cdr3_aa: CASSWDKETQYF

v_call: TRBV7-2
j_call: TRBJ2-1
cdr3_aa: CASSSGTGGFNEQFF

v_call: TRBV12-3/TRBV12-4
j_call: TRBJ2-5
cdr3_aa: CASRTPSGGGRQETQYF

v_call: TRBV12-3/TRBV12-4
j_call: TRBJ1-1
cdr3_aa: CASSSPGTQETEAFF

v_call: TRBV24-1
j_call: TRBJ2-1
cdr3_aa: CATSDSHRGRVNEQFF

v_call: TRBV27
j_call: TRBJ2-3
cdr3_aa: CASSLSAGSGTDTQYF

v_call: TRBV6-2/TRBV6-3
j_call: TRBJ2-6
cdr3_aa: CASSAKQGERHNVLTF

v_call: TRBV5-1
j_call: TRBJ2-1
cdr3_aa: CASSLELVGNEQFF

v_call: TRBV28
j_call: TRBJ1-5
cdr3_aa: CASSDRGLGPQHF

v_call: TRBV7-8
j_call: TRBJ2-1
cdr3_aa: CASSSRTDTGEQFF

v_call: TRBV10-3
j_call: TRBJ1-5
cdr3_aa: CAISEGSVRWGQPQHF

v_call: TRBV27
j_call: TRBJ1-4
cdr3_aa: CASSLSSRSGEKLFF

v_call: TRBV5-1
j_call: TRBJ2-3
cdr3_aa: CASSLGGTGVEDTQYF

v_call: TRBV19
j_call: TRBJ1-6
cdr3_aa: CASSTPEGWGNSPLHF

v_call: TRBV5-4
j_call: TRBJ2-3
cdr3_aa: CASSLAGWGTDTQYF

v_call: TRBV20-1
j_call: TRBJ2-7
cdr3_aa: CSARAQGLAGGNSYEQYF

v_call: TRBV11-2
j_call: TRBJ2-2
cdr3_aa: CASSLVAGGFSLIGELFF

v_call: TRBV4-1
j_call: TRBJ1-5
cdr3_aa: CASSPGPEGNQPQHF

v_call: TRBV5-1
j_call: TRBJ2-5
cdr3_aa: CASRGGINQETQYF

v_call: TRBV7-9
j_call: TRBJ2-2
cdr3_aa: CASSGSDRAVNTGELFF

v_call: TRBV3-1
j_call: TRBJ1-2
cdr3_aa: CASSQGSGRGYTF

v_call: TRBV27
j_call: TRBJ2-7
cdr3_aa: CASSTRDRGRRNPYEQYF

v_call: TRBV9
j_call: TRBJ2-5
cdr3_aa: CASSPGHPEETQYF

v_call: TRBV5-1
j_call: TRBJ2-7
cdr3_aa: CASSLTRQLAAYEQYF

v_call: TRBV20-1
j_call: TRBJ2-1
cdr3_aa: CSARDLWGAAEQFF

v_call: TRBV4-3
j_call: TRBJ2-3
cdr3_aa: CASSQDTGTSAHTQYF

v_call: TRBV5-1
j_call: TRBJ1-2
cdr3_aa: CASSSPKGQGNYGYTF

v_call: TRBV9
j_call: TRBJ2-1
cdr3_aa: CASSVRQGSGYNEQFF

v_call: TRBV28
j_call: TRBJ1-2
cdr3_aa: CASSPHLTGGFGYTF

v_call: TRBV20-1
j_call: TRBJ1-4
cdr3_aa: CSARGGGEKLFF

v_call: TRBV18
j_call: TRBJ1-2
cdr3_aa: CASSHIAYGYTF

v_call: TRBV6-1
j_call: TRBJ1-6
cdr3_aa: CASTNPKGADNSPLHF

v_call: TRBV27
j_call: TRBJ1-1
cdr3_aa: CASSSKSGTLSEAFF

v_call: TRBV7-3
j_call: TRBJ2-2
cdr3_aa: CASSLSSGSTGELFF

v_call: TRBV7-2
j_call: TRBJ2-5
cdr3_aa: CASSRGTSGAEETQYF

v_call: TRBV5-1
j_call: TRBJ2-7
cdr3_aa: CASSMTATYEQYF

v_call: TRBV18
j_call: TRBJ2-7
cdr3_aa: CASSSGLATSYEQYF

v_call: TRBV24-1
j_call: TRBJ2-7
cdr3_aa: CATSDPHRPSYEQYF

v_call: TRBV12-3/TRBV12-4
j_call: TRBJ1-5
cdr3_aa: CASSFMGQPQHF

v_call: TRBV5-5
j_call: TRBJ1-2
cdr3_aa: CASTPQGINYGYTF

v_call: TRBV5-1
j_call: TRBJ2-3
cdr3_aa: CASISSLPSGGFTQYF